This entry lists 9 T cell receptor beta chains sequenced from one sample in a study of regulatory T cells in long-lasting Graves disease. Building the TCR beta libraries relied on iRepertoire HTBI primers, and CDR3 regions underwent Arm-PCR. In TCRdb, the multiplex PCR reads were re-called with MiXCR into one record per CDR3 protein. The sample records 400,000 to 500,000 distinct CDR3 sequences, around 20% being singletons. Time point defined: persistent/refractory GD, antithyroid drugs over 5 years with positive TRAb. Extracted PBMC RNA gave rise to the TCR library. This specimen consisted of peripheral blood mononuclear cells (PBMCs), obtained when the disease was refractory, from a patient treated with antithyroid drugs. Receptor source: a female donor with Graves disease.

The sample holds a few counts of this clonotype. The CDR3 here is CASSVTGGQPQHF. The CDR3 region has the DNA TGTGCCAGCAGTGTAACAGGGGGTCAGCCCCAGCATTTT. V gene TRBV12-3 or TRBV12-4 combines with J gene TRBJ1-5, with 8 nucleotides matching TRBD1. V shed 5 bases and J 6 bases; nucleotides not matched to a gene: 3. The CDR3 is 13 amino acids.

This clonotype was observed many times. The rearrangement uses TRBV28 and TRBJ1-2; D is perhaps TRBD1 (6 bases). V lost 5 bases and J lost 2, with 12 bases in between. The CDR3 runs to 14 residues. From germline, CDR1 is MDHEN and CDR2 SYDVKM. CDR3 sequence reads: CASSLPRGNYGYTF. The CDR3 nucleotides read TGTGCCAGCAGTCTCCCCAGGGGCAACTATGGCTACACCTTC.

There are a few counts of this clonotype. The chain uses TRBV7-9 and TRBJ2-7, with unresolved D. Trimming removed 5 bases from V and 5 bases from J, with 10 bases in between. This CDR3 contains 12 residues. In germline, CDR1 is SEHNR, CDR2 FQNEAQ (reference sequence). The CDR3: CASSRHRDEQYF. The CDR3 bases are TGTGCCAGCAGCCGTCATAGGGACGAGCAGTACTTC. The full variable domain, rest sourced from reference TRBV7-9 and TRBJ2-7, is DTGVSQNPRHKITKRGQNVTFRCDPISEHNRLYWYRQTLGQGPEFLTYFQNEAQLEKSRLLSDRFSAERPKGSFSTLEIQRTEQGDSAMYLCASSRHRDEQYFGPGTRLTVT.

This clonotype was seen at least ten times. The chain uses TRBV7-8 and TRBJ1-1; D is perhaps TRBD1 (5 bases). From germline, CDR1 is SGHVS and CDR2 FQNEAQ. Deletions cut 5 bases from V and 1 base from J, with 11 bases between. The CDR3 has 14 residues. The CDR3 region has the DNA TGTGCCAGCAGCCTCAGGGCCCAGAACACTGAAGCTTTCTTT. This translates into CASSLRAQNTEAFF.

About this clonotype itself: A much larger clone lies a single base off, so this may be a read error. This chain uses TRBV28 with TRBJ2-7; TRBD2 matches at 9 bases. J gave up 4 bases and V 10 bases, and 5 bases lay outside the gene matches. Germline V gene sequence: CDR1 MDHEN, CDR2 SYDVKM. This CDR3 has 12 residues. The CDR3 DNA reads TGTGCCACTCAGCGGGGGGATTACGAGCAGTACTTC. It specifies CATQRGDYEQYF.

This sequence joins TRBV7-3 and TRBJ2-1; D gene ambiguous. Germline CDR1 reads SGHTA; CDR2 reads FQGTGA. This CDR3 is built from 16 residues. Trimming removed 2 bases from V and 0 bases from J, with 11 bases in between. DNA for the CDR3: TGTGCCAGCAGCTTAGGGCTTGATGGCTCCTACAATGAGCAGTTCTTC. This codes for CASSLGLDGSYNEQFF.

A remark on this clonotype: A single base separates this from a much larger clone, so it may be a read error. The conserved phenylalanine or tryptophan is not found at the CDR3 terminus, so this likely reflects a read error. The rearrangement uses TRBV30 and TRBJ1-2, with D hard to call. V was trimmed by 2 bases and J by 4 bases, leaving 11 bases between them. The germline gives CDR1 GTSNPN, CDR2 SVGIG (reference sequence). This CDR3 spans 13 amino acids. The CDR3 loop is CAWSQDGRYGYTI. CDR3 in DNA: TGTGCCTGGAGTCAGGACGGACGCTATGGCTACACCATC.

This clonotype has a handful of counts. The genes are TRBV5-1 and TRBJ2-3; D ambiguous. Germline-derived CDR1 and CDR2 are SGHRS and YFSETQ. The CDR3 is 15 amino acids. The germline V and J ends were trimmed by 0 bases and 2 bases, with 10 bases remaining between them. CDR3 loop: CASSLVSYNTDTQYF. CDR3 bases: TGCGCCAGCAGCTTGGTATCCTACAACACAGATACGCAGTATTTT.

This clonotype was observed at least ten times. The chain links TRBV27 to TRBJ2-5; 11 bases line up with TRBD2. The CDR3 is 15 amino acids. Germline CDR1 and CDR2: MNHEY and SMNVEV (reference sequence). V was clipped by 5 bases and J by 3 bases; unmatched bases: 5. CDR3 loop: CASSPQTSGKETQYF. As DNA, the CDR3 is TGTGCCAGCAGTCCCCAGACTAGCGGGAAAGAGACCCAGTACTTC.